This TCR beta chain was sequenced in a study of blood T cell repertoires in COVID-19. On the study more broadly: COVID-19 samples, acute and convalescent, were from the United States, Italy and Spain. PBMCs, B-cell-depleted T cells, or T cells provided the cDNA or gDNA that made up the material.

Original processing notes: How many nucleated cells were present was estimated from reference gene primer amplification. The protocol was immunoSEQ multiplex PCR, while the TCRdb copy is restricted to in-frame clones and leaves out a portion. The D gene and trimming were derived from the DNA, and the V and J assignments and clone size from that table. The sample lists approximately 100,000 clones; around 92% were seen once. J was trimmed by 12 bases and V by 6 bases; bases with no gene match: 5. CDR1 MNHEY and CDR2 SVGAGI come from the germline V gene. This CDR3 comprises 13 residues. This receptor was taken from an older woman with acute or convalescent COVID-19. Specimen: peripheral blood. The chain uses TRBV6-5 and TRBJ2-1, with TRBD2 identical over 13 bases. The CDR3 protein is CASRTSGRVRQFF. CDR3 nucleotides: TGTGCCAGCAGAACTAGCGGGAGGGTTCGGCAGTTCTTC.